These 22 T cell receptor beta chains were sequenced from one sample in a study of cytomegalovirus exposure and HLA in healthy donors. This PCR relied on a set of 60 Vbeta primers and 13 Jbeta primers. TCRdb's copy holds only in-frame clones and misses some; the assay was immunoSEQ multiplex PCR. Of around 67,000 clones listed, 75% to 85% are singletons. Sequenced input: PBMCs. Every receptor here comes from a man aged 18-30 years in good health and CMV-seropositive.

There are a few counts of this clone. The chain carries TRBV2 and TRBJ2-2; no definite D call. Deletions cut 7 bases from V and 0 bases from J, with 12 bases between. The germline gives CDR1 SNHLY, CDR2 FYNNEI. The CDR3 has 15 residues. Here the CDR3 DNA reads TGTGCCAGCACCTTGTTCGGGTCGAACACCGGGGAGCTGTTTTTT. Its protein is CASTLFGSNTGELFF.

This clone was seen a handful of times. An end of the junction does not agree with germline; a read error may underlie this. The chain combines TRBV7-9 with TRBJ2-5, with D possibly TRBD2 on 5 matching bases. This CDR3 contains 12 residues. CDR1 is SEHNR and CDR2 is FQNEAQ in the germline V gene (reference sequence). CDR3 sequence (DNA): TGTGCCAGCAGCTTAGGAGTCGGGGTCGAACACTTC. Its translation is CASSLGVGVEHF.

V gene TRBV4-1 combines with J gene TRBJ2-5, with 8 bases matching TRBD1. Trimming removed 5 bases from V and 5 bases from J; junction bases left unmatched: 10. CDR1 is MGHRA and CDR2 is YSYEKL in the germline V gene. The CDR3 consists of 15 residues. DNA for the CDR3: TGCGCCAGCAGCGAGGGGACAGGTTCACGGGAGACCCAGTACTTC. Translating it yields CASSEGTGSRETQYF.

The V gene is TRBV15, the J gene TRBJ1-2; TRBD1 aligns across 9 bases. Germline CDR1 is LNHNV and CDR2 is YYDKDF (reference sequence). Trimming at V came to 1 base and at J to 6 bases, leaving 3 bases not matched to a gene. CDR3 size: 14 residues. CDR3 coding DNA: TGTGCCACCAGCAGAGGAACAGGGGGCCATGGCTACACCTTC. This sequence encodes CATSRGTGGHGYTF.

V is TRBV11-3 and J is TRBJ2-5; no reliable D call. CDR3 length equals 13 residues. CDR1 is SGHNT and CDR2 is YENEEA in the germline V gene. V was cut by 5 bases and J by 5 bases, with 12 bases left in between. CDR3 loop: CASSPSRWETQYF. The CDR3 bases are TGTGCCAGCAGCCCTAGTAGGTGGGAGACCCAGTACTTC.

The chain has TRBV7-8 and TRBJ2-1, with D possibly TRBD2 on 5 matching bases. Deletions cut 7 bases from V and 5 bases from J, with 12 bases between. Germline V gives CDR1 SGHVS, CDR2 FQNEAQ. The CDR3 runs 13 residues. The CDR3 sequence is CASIPDGNNEQFF. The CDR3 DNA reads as TGTGCCAGCATTCCGGACGGGAACAATGAGCAGTTCTTC.

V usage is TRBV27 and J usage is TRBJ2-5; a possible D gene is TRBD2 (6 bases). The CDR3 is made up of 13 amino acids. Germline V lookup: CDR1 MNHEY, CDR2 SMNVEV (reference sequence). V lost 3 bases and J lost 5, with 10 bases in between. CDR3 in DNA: TGTGCCAGCAGTTTGTTGGGAGGCGAGACCCAGTACTTC. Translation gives CASSLLGGETQYF.

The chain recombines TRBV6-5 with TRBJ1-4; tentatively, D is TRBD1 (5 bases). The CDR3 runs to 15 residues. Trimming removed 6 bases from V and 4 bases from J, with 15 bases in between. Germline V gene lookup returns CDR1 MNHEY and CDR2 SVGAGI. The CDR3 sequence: CASRSQGGYNEKLFF. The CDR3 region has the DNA TGTGCCAGCAGGTCTCAGGGTGGTTATAATGAAAAACTGTTTTTT.

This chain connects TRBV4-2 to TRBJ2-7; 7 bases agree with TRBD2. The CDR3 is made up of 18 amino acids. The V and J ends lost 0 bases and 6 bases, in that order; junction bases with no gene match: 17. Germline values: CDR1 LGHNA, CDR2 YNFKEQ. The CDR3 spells CASSQEARSREGLGEQYF. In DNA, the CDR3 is TGTGCCAGCAGCCAAGAAGCACGGTCGAGGGAGGGCCTCGGCGAGCAGTACTTC.

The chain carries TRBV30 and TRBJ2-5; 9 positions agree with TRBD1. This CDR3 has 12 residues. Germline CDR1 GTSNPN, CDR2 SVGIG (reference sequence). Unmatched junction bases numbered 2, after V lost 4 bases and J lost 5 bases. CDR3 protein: CAWNRGLETQYF. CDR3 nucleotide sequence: TGTGCCTGGAACAGGGGGCTGGAGACCCAGTACTTC. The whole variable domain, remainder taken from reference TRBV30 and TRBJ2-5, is SQTIHQWPATLVQPVGSPLSLECTVEGTSNPNLYWYRQAAGRGLQLLFYSVGIGQISSEVPQNLSASRPQDRQFILSSKKLLLSDSGFYLCAWNRGLETQYFGPGTRLLVL.

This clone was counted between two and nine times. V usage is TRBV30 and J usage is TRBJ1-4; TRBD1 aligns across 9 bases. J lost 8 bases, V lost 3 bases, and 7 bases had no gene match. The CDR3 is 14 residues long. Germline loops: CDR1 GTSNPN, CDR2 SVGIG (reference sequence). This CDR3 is CAWSPGQGGEKLFF. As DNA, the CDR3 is TGTGCCTGGAGCCCGGGACAGGGAGGGGAAAAACTGTTTTTT.

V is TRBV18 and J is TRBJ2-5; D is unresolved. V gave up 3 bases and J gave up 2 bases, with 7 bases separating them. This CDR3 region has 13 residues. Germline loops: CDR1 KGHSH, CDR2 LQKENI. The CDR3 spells CASSPPPQETQYF. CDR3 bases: TGTGCCAGCTCACCTCCTCCTCAAGAGACCCAGTACTTC.

For the CDR3, the DNA is TGTGCCAGCAGTCCGACAGGGCTGGCCAATCAGCCCCAGCATTTT. The encoded protein is CASSPTGLANQPQHF. V is TRBV6-1 and J is TRBJ1-5, with 7 positions matching TRBD1. The CDR3 consists of 15 residues. J was trimmed by 3 bases and V by 5 bases; bases with no gene match: 7. Germline lookup yields CDR1 MNHNS and CDR2 SASEGT.

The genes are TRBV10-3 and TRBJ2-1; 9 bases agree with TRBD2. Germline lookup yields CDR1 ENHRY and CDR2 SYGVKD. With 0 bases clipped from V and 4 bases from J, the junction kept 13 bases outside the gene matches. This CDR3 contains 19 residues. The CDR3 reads CAISESTGKSSGKYNEQFF. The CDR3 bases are TGTGCCATCAGTGAGTCGACGGGGAAGTCTAGCGGGAAGTACAATGAGCAGTTCTTC.

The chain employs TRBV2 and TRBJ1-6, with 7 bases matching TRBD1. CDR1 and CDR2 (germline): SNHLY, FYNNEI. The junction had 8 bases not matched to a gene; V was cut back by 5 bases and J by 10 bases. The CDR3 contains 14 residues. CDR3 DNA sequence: TGTGCCAGCAGTTTACAGGGGAGCGGGTCACCCCTCCACTTT. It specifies CASSLQGSGSPLHF. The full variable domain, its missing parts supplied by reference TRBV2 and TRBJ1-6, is EPEVTQTPSHQVTQMGQEVILRCVPISNHLYFYWYRQILGQKVEFLVSFYNNEISEKSEIFDDQFSVERPDGSNFTLKIRSTKLEDSAMYFCASSLQGSGSPLHFGNGTRLTVT.

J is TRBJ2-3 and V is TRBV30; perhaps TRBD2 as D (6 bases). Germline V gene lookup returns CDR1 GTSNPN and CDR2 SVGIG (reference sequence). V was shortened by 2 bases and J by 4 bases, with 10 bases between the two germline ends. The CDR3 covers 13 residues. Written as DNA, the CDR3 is TGTGCCTGGAGTAGTACGGGAGCAGATACGCAGTATTTT. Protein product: CAWSSTGADTQYF.

Written as DNA, the CDR3 is TGTGCCATCAGTGAGCCGGGGACAGCGCTTAGCACAGATACGCAGTATTTT. Protein product: CAISEPGTALSTDTQYF. The rearrangement links TRBV10-3 to TRBJ2-3, with 7 bases lining up with TRBD1. The J segment lost 0 bases and the V segment lost 2 bases, leaving 8 bases of the junction unmatched. CDR1 is ENHRY and CDR2 is SYGVKD in the germline V gene. This CDR3 has 17 residues.

The CDR3 bases are TGCAGCGTTCCCGTGGGGGCTCCCGGCAATGAGCAGTTCTTC. This codes for CSVPVGAPGNEQFF. J is TRBJ2-1 and V is TRBV29-1; maybe TRBD1 (6 bases). Germline V lookup: CDR1 SQVTM, CDR2 ANQGSEA. The CDR3 has 14 amino acids. V lost 5 bases and J lost 6, with 17 bases in between.

The chain's CDR3 is CASSYGQPTDTQYF. The DNA of the CDR3 is TGTGCCAGCAGTTACGGACAGCCCACAGATACGCAGTATTTT. V usage is TRBV6-5 and J usage is TRBJ2-3; a weak D match, TRBD1 (6 bases). The CDR3 is 14 amino acids. The V end lost 2 bases, the J end lost 2 bases, and 8 bases lay between the germline ends. Germline V CDR1 and CDR2: MNHEY, SVGAGI.

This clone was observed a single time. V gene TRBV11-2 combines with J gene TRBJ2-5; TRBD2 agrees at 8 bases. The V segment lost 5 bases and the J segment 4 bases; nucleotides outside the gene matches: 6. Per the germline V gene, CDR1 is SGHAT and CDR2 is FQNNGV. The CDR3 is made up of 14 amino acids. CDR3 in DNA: TGTGCCAGCAGCCGGGATCGGGGGGGAGAGACCCAGTACTTC. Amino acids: CASSRDRGGETQYF.

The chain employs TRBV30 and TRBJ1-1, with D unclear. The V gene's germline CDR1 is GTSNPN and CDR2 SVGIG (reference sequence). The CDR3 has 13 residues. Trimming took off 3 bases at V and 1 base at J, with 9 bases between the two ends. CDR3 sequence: CAWRLGPNTEAFF. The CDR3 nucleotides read TGTGCCTGGAGACTAGGGCCGAACACTGAAGCTTTCTTT. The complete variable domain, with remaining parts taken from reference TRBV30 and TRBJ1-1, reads SQTIHQWPATLVQPVGSPLSLECTVEGTSNPNLYWYRQAAGRGLQLLFYSVGIGQISSEVPQNLSASRPQDRQFILSSKKLLLSDSGFYLCAWRLGPNTEAFFGQGTRLTVV.

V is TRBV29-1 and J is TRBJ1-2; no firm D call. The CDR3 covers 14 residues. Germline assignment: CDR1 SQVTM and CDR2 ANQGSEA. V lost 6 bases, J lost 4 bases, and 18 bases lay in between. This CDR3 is CSVAPPTPGYGYTF. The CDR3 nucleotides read TGCAGCGTCGCTCCCCCCACACCGGGCTATGGCTACACCTTC. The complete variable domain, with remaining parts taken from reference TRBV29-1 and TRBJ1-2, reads SAVISQKPSRDICQRGTSLTIQCQVDSQVTMMFWYRQQPGQSLTLIATANQGSEATYESGFVIDKFPISRPNLTFSTLTVSNMSPEDSSIYLCSVAPPTPGYGYTFGSGTRLTVV.